The sample holds one count of the clone carrying this T cell receptor (beta chain). Its antigen is currently unknown. This specimen belongs to a study of cytomegalovirus exposure and HLA in healthy donors. Study-wide results and caveats: In a later analysis, a missense DCLRE1C variant was linked to TCR beta V- and J-gene trimming. According to reports, the classifier identified cytomegalovirus status with high specificity and sensitivity. Later, an analysis found that common viral pathogens appeared to be linked with several of the most significant clusters.

Healthy individuals who donated bone marrow served as the donors. The V gene lost 4 bases and the J gene lost 0 bases, with 10 bases spanning the gap. The CDR3 loop spans 15 amino acids. The V gene's germline CDR1 is SGHRS and CDR2 YFSETQ. Primers for the PCR totalled 60 Vbeta and 13 Jbeta. Assay used: immunoSEQ multiplex PCR; TCRdb lists only in-frame clones, some missing. The sample holds roughly 230,000 clones; roughly 91% are singletons and the top ten take less than 2%. The chain combines TRBV5-1 with TRBJ2-2, with TRBD2 as a possible D gene (6 bases). Sequenced input: PBMCs. The source is a girl aged 2 to 10 in good health and CMV-seronegative. The CDR3 coding sequence is TGCGCCAGCAGCGTTGGGGGGTCGAACACCGGGGAGCTGTTTTTT. Translated: CASSVGGSNTGELFF.